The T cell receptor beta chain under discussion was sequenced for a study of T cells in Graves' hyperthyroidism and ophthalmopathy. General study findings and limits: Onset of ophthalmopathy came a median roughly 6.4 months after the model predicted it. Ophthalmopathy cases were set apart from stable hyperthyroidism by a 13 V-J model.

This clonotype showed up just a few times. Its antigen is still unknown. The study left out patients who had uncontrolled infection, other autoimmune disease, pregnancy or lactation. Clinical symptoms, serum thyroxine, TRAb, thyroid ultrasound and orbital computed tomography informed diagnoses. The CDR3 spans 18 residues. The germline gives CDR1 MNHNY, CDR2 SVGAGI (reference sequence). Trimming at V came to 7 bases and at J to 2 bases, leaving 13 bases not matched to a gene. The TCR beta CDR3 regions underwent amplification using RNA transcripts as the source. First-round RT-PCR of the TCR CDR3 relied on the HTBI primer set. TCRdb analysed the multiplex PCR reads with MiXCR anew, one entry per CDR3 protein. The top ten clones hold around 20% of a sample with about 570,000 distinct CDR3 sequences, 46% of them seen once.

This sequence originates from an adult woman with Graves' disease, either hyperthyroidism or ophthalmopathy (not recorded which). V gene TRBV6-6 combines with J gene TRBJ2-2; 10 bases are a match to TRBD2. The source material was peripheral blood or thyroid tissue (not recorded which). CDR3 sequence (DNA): TGTGCCAGCACCCCCAGAGGGCTAGCGGGAGTTAACACCGGGGAGCTGTTTTTT. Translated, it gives CASTPRGLAGVNTGELFF.